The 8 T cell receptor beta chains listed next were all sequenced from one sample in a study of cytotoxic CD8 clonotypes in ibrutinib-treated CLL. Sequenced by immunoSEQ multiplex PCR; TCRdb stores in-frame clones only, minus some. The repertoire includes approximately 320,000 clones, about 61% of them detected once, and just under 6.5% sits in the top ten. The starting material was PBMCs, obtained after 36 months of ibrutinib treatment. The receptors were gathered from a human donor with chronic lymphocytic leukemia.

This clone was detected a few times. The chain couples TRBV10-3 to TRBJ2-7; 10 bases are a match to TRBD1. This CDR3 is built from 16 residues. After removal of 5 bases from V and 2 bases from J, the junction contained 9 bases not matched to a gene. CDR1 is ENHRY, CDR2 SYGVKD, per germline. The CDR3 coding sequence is TGTGCCATCAGTCCGCCGGGACAGGGGAGAACCTACGAGCAGTACTTC. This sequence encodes CAISPPGQGRTYEQYF.

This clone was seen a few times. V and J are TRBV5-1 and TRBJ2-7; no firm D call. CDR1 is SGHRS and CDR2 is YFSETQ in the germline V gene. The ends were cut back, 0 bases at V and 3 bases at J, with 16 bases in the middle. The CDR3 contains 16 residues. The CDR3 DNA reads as TGCGCCAGCAGCTTGGCCCGCCCGCTCCAGGTCTACGAGCAGTACTTC. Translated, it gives CASSLARPLQVYEQYF.

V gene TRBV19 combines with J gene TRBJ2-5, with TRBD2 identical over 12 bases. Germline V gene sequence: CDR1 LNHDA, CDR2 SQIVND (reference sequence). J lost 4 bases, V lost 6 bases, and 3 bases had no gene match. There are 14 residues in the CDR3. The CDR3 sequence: CASRLAGGRETQYF. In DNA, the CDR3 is TGTGCCAGTAGGCTAGCGGGAGGGAGAGAGACCCAGTACTTC.

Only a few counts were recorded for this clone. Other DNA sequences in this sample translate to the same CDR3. CDR3 sequence: CASSLQGWDQPQHF. The CDR3 DNA follows: TGTGCCAGCAGCTTGCAAGGGTGGGATCAGCCCCAGCATTTT. V usage is TRBV5-4 and J usage is TRBJ1-5, with no clear D. Per germline, CDR1 SGHNT and CDR2 YYREEE (reference sequence). Deletions cut 1 base from V and 5 bases from J, with 10 bases between. The CDR3 runs to 14 residues.

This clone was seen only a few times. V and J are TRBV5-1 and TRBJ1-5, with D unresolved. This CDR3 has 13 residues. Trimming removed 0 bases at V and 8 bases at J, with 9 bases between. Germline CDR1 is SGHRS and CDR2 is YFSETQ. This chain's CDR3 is CASSLGPGKPQHF. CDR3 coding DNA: TGCGCCAGCAGCTTGGGACCTGGAAAGCCCCAGCATTTT.

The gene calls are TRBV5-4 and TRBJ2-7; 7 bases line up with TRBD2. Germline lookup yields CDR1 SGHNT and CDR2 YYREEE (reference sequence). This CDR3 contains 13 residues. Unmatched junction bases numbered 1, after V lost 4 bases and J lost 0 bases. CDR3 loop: CASSGGSSYEQYF. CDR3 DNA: TGTGCCAGCAGCGGCGGGAGCTCCTACGAGCAGTACTTC.

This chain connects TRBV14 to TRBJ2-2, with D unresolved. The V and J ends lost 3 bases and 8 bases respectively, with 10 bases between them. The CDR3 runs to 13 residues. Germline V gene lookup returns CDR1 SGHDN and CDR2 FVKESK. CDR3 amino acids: CASSHLRVGELFF. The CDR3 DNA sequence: TGTGCCAGCAGCCACTTAAGGGTTGGGGAGCTGTTTTTT.

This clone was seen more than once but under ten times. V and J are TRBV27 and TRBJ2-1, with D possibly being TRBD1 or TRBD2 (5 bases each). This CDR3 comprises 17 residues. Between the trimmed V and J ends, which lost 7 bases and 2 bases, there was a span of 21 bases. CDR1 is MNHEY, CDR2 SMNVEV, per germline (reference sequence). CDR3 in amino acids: CASTGRAITAPYNEQFF. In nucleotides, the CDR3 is TGTGCCAGCACGGGGCGTGCGATAACCGCACCCTACAATGAGCAGTTCTTC.